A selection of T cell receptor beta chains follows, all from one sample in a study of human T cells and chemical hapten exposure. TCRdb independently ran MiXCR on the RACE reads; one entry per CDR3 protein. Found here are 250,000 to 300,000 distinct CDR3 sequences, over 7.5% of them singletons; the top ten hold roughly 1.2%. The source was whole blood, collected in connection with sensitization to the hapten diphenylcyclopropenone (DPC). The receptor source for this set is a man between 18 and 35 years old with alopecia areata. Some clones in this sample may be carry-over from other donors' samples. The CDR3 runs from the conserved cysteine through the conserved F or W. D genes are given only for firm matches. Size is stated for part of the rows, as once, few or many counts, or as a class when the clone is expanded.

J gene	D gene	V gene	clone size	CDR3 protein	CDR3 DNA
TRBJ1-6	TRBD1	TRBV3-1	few	CASSQGLGTGRLTPLHF	TGTGCCAGCAGCCAAGGCCTAGGGACAGGGCGGTTGACACCCCTCCACTTT
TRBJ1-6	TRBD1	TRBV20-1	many	CSARDPGQGASPLHF	TGCAGTGCTAGAGATCCGGGACAGGGGGCTTCACCCCTCCACTTT
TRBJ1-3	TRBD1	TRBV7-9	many	CASAFQGAPSGNTIYF	TGTGCCAGCGCGTTTCAGGGGGCTCCATCTGGAAACACCATATATTTT
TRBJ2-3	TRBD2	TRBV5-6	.	CASSLGFEAGSTDTQYF	TGTGCCAGCAGCTTGGGCTTTGAAGCGGGAAGCACAGATACGCAGTATTTT
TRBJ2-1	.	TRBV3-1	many	CASSQVSVRYNEQFF	TGTGCCAGCAGCCAAGTCAGCGTGAGGTACAATGAGCAGTTCTTC
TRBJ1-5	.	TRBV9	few	CASSPRGAYQPQHF	TGTGCCAGCAGCCCTCGGGGCGCCTATCAGCCCCAGCATTTT
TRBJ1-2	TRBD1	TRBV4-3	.	CASSQVFGPDRGTSRYTF	TGCGCCAGCAGCCAAGTGTTTGGACCCGACAGGGGCACATCTCGCTACACCTTC
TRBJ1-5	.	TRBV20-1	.	CSAQLDSFRQHF	TGCAGTGCTCAATTGGACAGTTTTCGCCAGCATTTT
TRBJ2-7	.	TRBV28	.	CASSSATRTSRSYEQYF	TGTGCCAGCAGTTCCGCTACCAGGACCTCCCGCTCCTACGAGCAGTACTTC
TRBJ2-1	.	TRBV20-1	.	CSAREINNEQFF	TGCAGTGCTAGAGAGATAAACAATGAGCAGTTCTTC
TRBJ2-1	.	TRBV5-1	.	CASSLELNSYNEQFF	TGCGCCAGCAGCTTGGAACTGAACTCCTACAATGAGCAGTTCTTC
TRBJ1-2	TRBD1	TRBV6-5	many	CASNSGQSFYGYTF	TGTGCCAGCAATTCGGGACAGAGTTTCTATGGCTACACCTTC
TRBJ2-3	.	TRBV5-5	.	CASSLEGGLTDTQYF	TGTGCCAGCAGCTTGGAGGGGGGCCTCACAGATACGCAGTATTTT
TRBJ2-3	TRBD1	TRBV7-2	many	CASSLGGQGDTQYF	TGTGCCAGCAGCTTAGGAGGACAGGGGGATACGCAGTATTTT
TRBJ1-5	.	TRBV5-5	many	CASSLWAGLNQPQHF	TGTGCCAGCAGCTTATGGGCAGGCCTAAATCAGCCCCAGCATTTT
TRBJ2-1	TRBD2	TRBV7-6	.	CASSKTGLSSHEQFF	TGTGCCAGTTCTAAAACGGGACTATCTAGCCATGAGCAGTTCTTC
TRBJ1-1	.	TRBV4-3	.	CASSQGTALNTEAFF	TGCGCCAGCAGCCAAGGGACAGCGCTGAACACTGAAGCTTTCTTT
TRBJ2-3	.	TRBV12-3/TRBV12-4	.	CASSSAGGTDTQYF	TGTGCCAGCAGTTCGGCAGGGGGCACAGATACGCAGTATTTT
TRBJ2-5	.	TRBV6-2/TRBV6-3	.	CASSPGQGLQETQYF	TGTGCCAGCAGCCCCGGACAAGGGCTCCAAGAGACCCAGTACTTC
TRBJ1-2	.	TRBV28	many	CASTPDVSDGYTF	TGTGCCAGCACCCCGGACGTTTCGGATGGCTACACCTTC
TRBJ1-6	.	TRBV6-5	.	CASSRQNSPLHF	TGTGCCAGCAGTAGACAAAATTCACCCCTCCACTTT
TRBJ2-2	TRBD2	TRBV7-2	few	CASSLLAGTTGELFF	TGTGCCAGCAGCTTGCTAGCGGGGACCACCGGGGAGCTGTTTTTT
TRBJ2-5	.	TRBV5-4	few	CASSAAVTGGQETQYF	TGTGCCAGCAGCGCCGCTGTGACAGGAGGGCAAGAGACCCAGTACTTC
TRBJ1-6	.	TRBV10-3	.	CAIRPPGGANSPLHF	TGTGCCATCAGGCCTCCGGGCGGAGCCAATTCACCCCTCCACTTT
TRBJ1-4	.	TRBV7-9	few	CASSLTGGFEKLFF	TGTGCCAGCAGCTTAACCGGGGGCTTTGAAAAACTGTTTTTT
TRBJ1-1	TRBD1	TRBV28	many	CASSSAGTGVTEAFF	TGTGCCAGCAGTTCCGCCGGGACAGGGGTTACTGAAGCTTTCTTT
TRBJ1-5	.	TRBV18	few	CASSPSGGVGQPQHF	TGTGCCAGCTCACCGTCGGGGGGGGTGGGCCAGCCCCAGCATTTT
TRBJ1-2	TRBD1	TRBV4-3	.	CASSHLQRQGNYGYTF	TGCGCCAGCAGCCACCTCCAAAGACAGGGGAACTATGGCTACACCTTC
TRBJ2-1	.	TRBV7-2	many	CASSEGPSNEQFF	TGTGCCAGCAGCGAAGGCCCTTCCAATGAGCAGTTCTTC
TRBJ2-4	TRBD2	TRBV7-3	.	CASSLFPSGGAKNIQYF	TGTGCCAGCAGCTTATTCCCCAGCGGGGGGGCCAAAAACATTCAGTACTTC
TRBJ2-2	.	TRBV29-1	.	CSVARDSNTGELFF	TGCAGCGTTGCCAGGGACTCGAACACCGGGGAGCTGTTTTTT
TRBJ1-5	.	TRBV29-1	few	CSVLTDPYSNQPQHF	TGCAGCGTTTTGACAGATCCTTATAGCAATCAGCCCCAGCATTTT
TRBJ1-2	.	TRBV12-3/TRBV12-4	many	CASSYDRFYGYTF	TGTGCCAGCAGTTACGATAGATTCTATGGCTACACCTTC
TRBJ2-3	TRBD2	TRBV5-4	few	CASSSGTSGVFTDTQYF	TGTGCCAGCAGCTCAGGGACTAGCGGGGTATTCACAGATACGCAGTATTTT
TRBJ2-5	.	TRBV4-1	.	CASSQDKQQETQYF	TGCGCCAGCAGCCAAGATAAGCAGCAAGAGACCCAGTACTTC
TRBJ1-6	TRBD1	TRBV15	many	CATSRWATGIIRNSPLHF	TGTGCCACCAGCAGGTGGGCGACAGGGATAATACGAAATTCACCCCTCCACTTT
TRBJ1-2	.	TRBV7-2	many	CASSLVGGDRGYTF	TGTGCCAGCAGCTTAGTAGGAGGGGATCGTGGCTACACCTTC
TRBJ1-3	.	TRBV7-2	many	CASSAWPPSGNTIYF	TGTGCCAGCAGCGCATGGCCCCCATCGGGAAACACCATATATTTT
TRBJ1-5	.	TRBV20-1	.	CSASYEDQPQHF	TGCAGTGCTAGTTATGAGGATCAGCCCCAGCATTTT
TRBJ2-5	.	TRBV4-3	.	CASSHNTGRTKTQYF	TGCGCCAGCAGCCACAACACAGGACGGACCAAGACCCAGTACTTC
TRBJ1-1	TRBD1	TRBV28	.	CASSSGQVNTEAFF	TGTGCCAGCAGTTCCGGACAGGTGAACACTGAAGCTTTCTTT
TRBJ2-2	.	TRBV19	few	CASSGTRRTGELFF	TGTGCCAGTAGTGGGACCCGGCGGACCGGGGAGCTGTTTTTT
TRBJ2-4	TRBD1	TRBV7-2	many	CASSTRDRLWDIQYF	TGTGCCAGCAGCACAAGGGACAGGCTGTGGGACATTCAGTACTTC
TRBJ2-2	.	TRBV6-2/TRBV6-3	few	CASGMCAGRYCGELFF	TGTGCCAGCGGGATGTGTGCGGGCCGCTATTGTGGGGAGCTGTTTTTT
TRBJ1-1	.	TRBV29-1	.	CSARQANTEAFF	TGCAGCGCCCGACAGGCGAACACTGAAGCTTTCTTT
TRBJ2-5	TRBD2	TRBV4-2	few	CASSQESGGARETQYF	TGTGCCAGCAGCCAAGAGAGCGGGGGGGCCAGAGAGACCCAGTACTTC
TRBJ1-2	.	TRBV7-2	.	CASSLAFPTTLYGYTF	TGTGCCAGCAGCTTAGCATTCCCGACGACCCTCTATGGCTACACCTTC
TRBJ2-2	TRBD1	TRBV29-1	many	CSVERAGGVFF	TGCAGCGTTGAAAGGGCAGGGGGAGTGTTTTTT
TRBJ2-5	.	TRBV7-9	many	CASSRGLIQETQYF	TGTGCCAGCAGCCGCGGACTCATCCAAGAGACCCAGTACTTC
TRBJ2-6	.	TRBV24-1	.	CATSDGISGANVLTF	TGTGCCACCAGTGACGGGATCTCTGGGGCCAACGTCCTGACTTTC